One and the same sample provided the 5 T cell receptor beta chains below, sequenced in a study of T cell clonality in common variable immunodeficiency. Produced via immunoSEQ multiplex PCR; TCRdb's table is partial and in-frame only. The sample includes roughly 42,000 clones, none of them occurring once. The material sequenced was peripheral blood mononuclear cells. The receptors stem from a person between 18 and 75 years old in good health.

Of note for this clone: The read terminates 3 residues ahead of where the CDR3 ends, so the germline J gene completes it. The chain uses TRBV30 and TRBJ1-2, with TRBD1 matching over 9 bases. Germline CDR1 GTSNPN, CDR2 SVGIG (reference sequence). The CDR3 is made up of 15 amino acids. The V segment lost 2 bases and the J segment 6 bases; nucleotides outside the gene matches: 10. The CDR3 bases that were read are TGTGCCTGGAGTAACTCCGGGACAGGGTTCGATGGC. Encoded protein: CAWSNSGTGFDG. The entire CDR3 protein is CAWSNSGTGFDGYTF.

There are many counts of this clone. The sequenced fragment ends 3 residues before the CDR3 boundary, so the rest is inferred from the germline J gene. The chain employs TRBV7-8 and TRBJ1-3; 8 bases align to TRBD1. Germline CDR1 is SGHVS and CDR2 is FQNEAQ. The CDR3 has 17 amino acids. V shed 0 bases, J shed 4 bases, and the junction held 8 bases outside the gene matches. The sequenced CDR3 bases are TGTGCCAGCAGCTTAGCCAAGACAGGGGTGTGGGGAAACACC. This sequence encodes CASSLAKTGVWGNT. The entire CDR3 is CASSLAKTGVWGNTIYF.

This clone was found many times. The missing CDR3 end, 3 residues past where the read stops, is filled in from the germline J gene. The genes are TRBV5-6 and TRBJ2-3; D uncertain. The CDR3 consists of 13 residues. Trimming took 1 base from V and 2 from J, leaving 5 bases between them. From germline, CDR1 is SGHDT and CDR2 YYEEEE. The sequenced CDR3 bases are TGTGCCAGCAGCTTGATATTCACAGATACG. Protein sequence: CASSLIFTDT. The full CDR3 protein reads CASSLIFTDTQYF. The whole variable domain, filled in from reference TRBV5-6 and TRBJ2-3, reads DAGVTQSPTHLIKTRGQQVTLRCSPKSGHDTVSWYQQALGQGPQFIFQYYEEEERQRGNFPDRFSGHQFPNYSSELNVNALLLGDSALYLCASSLIFTDTQYFGPGTRLTVL.

This clone appeared many times. The CDR3 bases that were read are TGCGCCAGCAGTGAGTTTAGCGGGAGGGGCGAG. It encodes CASSEFSGRGE. The whole CDR3 reads CASSEFSGRGEQYF. The chain uses TRBV10-2 and TRBJ2-7, with 11 nucleotides matching TRBD2. The observed sequence ends 3 residues before the CDR3 terminus, with the missing tail filled in from the germline J gene. Trimming removed 1 base from V and 6 bases from J; junction bases left unmatched: 2. Germline lookup yields CDR1 WSHSY and CDR2 SAAADI. CDR3 length: 14 residues.

This clone was picked up a small number of times. With the read ending 3 residues before the CDR3 end, the germline J gene is used to fill in that end. The chain is built from TRBV5-4 and TRBJ2-7, with 11 positions matching TRBD1. The CDR3 runs to 15 residues. Germline V lookup: CDR1 SGHNT, CDR2 YYREEE (reference sequence). V dropped 8 bases and J dropped 5; count of bases not matched to a gene: 12. The CDR3 protein is CASSPRTGGEHEQYF. The sequenced part of the CDR3 DNA is TGTGCCAGTTCACCTCGGACAGGGGGCGAGCACGAG.